The sequence of this T cell receptor beta chain was determined in a study of cytomegalovirus exposure and HLA in healthy donors. Study observations and caveats: Per published accounts, TCR beta sequences correctly predicted the HLA-A and HLA-B alleles of most subjects.

This CDR3 comprises 14 residues. The germline V gene encodes CDR1 MGHRA and CDR2 YSYEKL. Trimming removed 1 base at V and 3 bases at J, with 10 bases between. Turning to this clone: The target antigen is unknown.

This PCR relied on a set of 60 Vbeta primers and 13 Jbeta primers. Some clones are missing from TCRdb's copy, which holds only in-frame ones; the method was immunoSEQ multiplex PCR. Listed are about 67,000 clones; more than 1.5% falls within the top ten. The source is a woman aged 25 to 39 in good health and CMV-seronegative. Sequencing used PBMCs. V and J are TRBV4-1 and TRBJ2-7; D is perhaps TRBD2 (6 bases). The CDR3 DNA reads as TGCGCCAGCAGCCAAGCAACTAGCATCTACGAGCAGTACTTC. This encodes CASSQATSIYEQYF.